What follows is one T cell receptor (beta chain) and its context. What this receptor recognizes is not known. The junction differs from germline at one of its ends, possibly a read error. In total, roughly 670 healthy bone marrow donors made up the cohort. Cohort members were all nominally healthy when sampled, although unrecorded immune exposures were likely present. The donor was CMV seropositive and belonged to the group of 250 to 350 seropositive cohort members. Each donor provided a peripheral blood sample, and peripheral blood mononuclear cells were used for TCR beta sequencing. Genomic DNA extraction from the blood cell samples was performed with the Qiagen DNeasy Blood Extraction Kit. The CDR3 measures 16 amino acids from cysteine to phenylalanine. Only the CDR3 DNA stays, 48 bases, in frame from base 1. The germline V gene gives CDR1 as SGHRS and CDR2 as YFSETQ. The library was built by means of the immunoSEQ multiplex PCR assay. For the multiplex PCR, a mixture combining 60 forward primers for TCR Vbeta segments and 13 reverse primers for TCR Jbeta segments was used. A multiplex PCR assay on genomic DNA amplified the CDR3 region of rearranged TCR beta genes. Amplified TCR beta libraries were sequenced as 87-base-pair reads on the Illumina HiSeq System. The study's own analysis went as follows. A later analysis tallied approximately 87 million unique TCR beta chains across the 666 repertoires, and about 12 million of those chains were shared by two or more donors. To remove PCR and sequencing errors, raw reads were error-corrected and collapsed into unique sequences using a nearest-neighbor algorithm that merged closely related sequences. Alignment of CDR3 sequences to IMGT reference sequences was used to assign V, D and J gene segments. Each retained sequence needed at least a six-nucleotide match to both a V gene segment and a J gene segment. Rearrangements were classified as productive when the CDR3 lacked stop codons and remained in frame with V and J, and all other rearrangements were classified as non-productive. Following IMGT convention, CDR3 was defined as the stretch from the second conserved V-encoded cysteine to the conserved J-encoded phenylalanine. The earlier analysis of roughly 590 of the donors excluded sequences that lacked an unambiguous match to a single V gene segment. An earlier analysis of a few hundred of the donors called V segments functional above 56.7% productive rearrangements and segregating when the between-donor standard deviation exceeded 5%. A statistical classification framework was built to diagnose cytomegalovirus status from the catalog of TCR beta chain sequences. V and J gene assignment, in a later analysis, came from comparing TCR nucleotide sequences with IMGT/GENE-DB human TR gene sequences. In a later analysis, CDR3 sequences and most-parsimonious VDJ recombination scenarios were assigned using the TCRdist pipeline. A later analysis defined each TCR beta chain by its CDR3 amino acid sequence plus V-gene family, and excluded reads lacking a unique V-gene family. In a later analysis, 450 to 600 highly shared, low-generation-probability nucleotide sequences were removed to address suspected cross-contamination and a sequencing artifact. A later analysis calculated a clonal expansion index for each public chain from normalized within-repertoire ranks of inferred template counts. A later analysis computed generation probabilities with a VDJ recombination model fitted to out-of-frame rearrangements, and checked the results against IGoR. Hypergeometric tests were used in a later analysis to score TCR-TCR, TCR-HLA and TCR-CMV co-occurrence, with a repertoire-size bias correction applied to the TCR pairs. False discovery rates were estimated in a later analysis by permuting HLA or CMV assignments 20 times. In a later analysis, co-occurring TCRs were grouped using DBSCAN, with TCRdist sequence similarity added in when clustering inside HLA-allele-positive subsets. For co-occurrence clustering, repertoires with fewer than 30,000 or more than 120,000 public chains were excluded, along with five repertoires with anomalous nucleotide sharing. The table comes from immuneACCESS by way of TCRdb, which keeps in-frame sequences with V and J called. Part of the clones is missing from these tables; in studies checked, under half for an unresolved V gene and the rest for unknown reasons. V, J and clone size derive from that table, while D and trimming were established from the DNA sequence. Counted in this sample were some 220,000 clones; about three quarters of them appeared once. The ten largest account for roughly 2.5% of the sample.

The entry originates in a study of cytomegalovirus exposure and HLA in healthy donors (dated by TCRdb to between 2016 and 2019). The study in broad terms: In an earlier analysis of some 550 of the donors, 276 Gb of sequence data and approximately 120 million unique TCR beta sequences from about 179 million T cells were reported. Among roughly 400 genotyped donors of the cohort, an average of approximately 230,000 unique TCR beta nucleotide sequences were sequenced per donor, roughly a sixth of them non-productive. The study used immunosequencing to profile the T cell repertoires of 600 to 850 subjects and linked those repertoires to cytomegalovirus serostatus. Along with the roughly 610-subject first cohort, a separate validation cohort of over a hundred different subjects was used. All discovery cohort repertoires had been generated on a single sequencing platform. Donor age, sex, ethnicity and CMV serostatus were compiled alongside the repertoire data. HLA typing covered class I and class II loci at four-digit resolution. A later analysis re-analyzed previously published TCR beta repertoires from about 730 donors and added high-resolution HLA genotyping to study TCR occurrence patterns. Roughly 300 gigabases of sequencing data and approximately 84 million unique TCR sequences were included in an early release covering about 700 HLA-typed donors. A handful of DR-DQ haplotypes were handled as single units for association and clustering because linkage in the cohort was strong. The number of donors typed differed by locus, with roughly 620-640 for A, B, C, DRB1 and DQB1, more than 500 for DQA1, approximately 570 for DPA1, and some 440 for DPB1. The study was designed to test whether signatures of past pathogen exposure could be identified by cataloging public T cell receptors. In an earlier analysis of about 590 of the donors, high-throughput TCR beta sequencing was used to judge whether each TCR beta V gene segment behaved as functional or pseudogenic. The genetic ancestry cluster associated with self-reported Caucasian donors included approximately 85% of the 350 to 500 genotyped donors. To predict cytomegalovirus infection status, the study combined high-throughput TCR immunosequencing, statistical association of individual TCRs with disease status, and machine learning. In the later analysis, no new phenotypic data were used to find candidate immune exposures; instead, reliance was placed on TCR beta sequences and their occurrence across donors. Genome-wide SNP genotypes for about 65% of the roughly 700 donors were used in a later genetic analysis, which treated that subset as a discovery cohort.

Results and caveats for the whole study, not just this receptor: V-gene and J-gene trimming of TCR beta chains was associated with a missense DCLRE1C variant in a later genetic analysis, and the association was replicated in an independent cohort. Cytomegalovirus status was reported to be diagnosed by the classifier with high specificity and sensitivity in both the original and validation cohorts. Compared with the approximately 600-donor mean, donors in an Asian-associated ancestry cluster had fewer N-insertions in productive TCRs, according to a later genetic analysis. Several of the top co-occurrence clusters appeared to be linked to parvovirus B19, influenza, CMV and Epstein-Barr virus, according to a later analysis. At a false discovery rate of 0.05, a later analysis linked fewer than 20,000 TCR beta sequences to specific HLA alleles. The authors suggested that the approach could potentially be extended to other disease states and immunological phenotypes. In this cohort, only TCR beta chains were sequenced, and detectable features were limited by the absence of alpha or paired-chain data. The earlier analysis of fewer than 750 of the donors excluded seventeen rarely observed V segments, including chromosome 9 orphons, because counts were too low. In an earlier analysis of some 500 of the donors, most TCR beta V segments were observed in productive rearrangements about 87% or about 30% of the time, broadly matching IMGT annotations. Most TCR sequences were seen in very few donors, while some public TCRs were found in many individuals. For the cohort, immune exposure information was limited to CMV serostatus. In a later analysis, HLA-associated TCR beta chains showed more clonal expansion and lower generation probabilities than non-associated chains that were equally common. Linkage disequilibrium might explain the correlated functional status among segregating V segments, but an unknown experimental factor could not be excluded. In vitro tests confirmed that three of the cytomegalovirus-associated TCR beta chains recognize cytomegalovirus antigens. Some IMGT-functional V segments, including TRBV6-2 and TRBV6-3, could not be told apart with the 87-base-pair reads, so those segments were excluded. A group of highly shared sequence variants was considered likely to be a technical artifact of the sequencing pipeline. A later analysis found that TCR association rates varied across HLA loci, with DRB1 alleles showing the most associated TCRs and HLA-C alleles the fewest. Roughly uniform sequencing depth across donors was assumed in presence/absence analyses, although this assumption may not hold. Assigning TCR associations to individual alleles was difficult when HLA alleles, especially DR and DQ, strongly co-occurred. In the study, some 160 TCR beta chains were listed as associated with cytomegalovirus. According to a later analysis, most CMV-associated TCR beta chains appeared to be HLA-restricted, and the HLA associations seemed to be driven largely by CMV exposure. A further reported finding was that TCR beta sequences accurately predicted the HLA-A and HLA-B alleles for most subjects in the first cohort. HLA typing was unavailable for some donors at each locus, so association tests used only the typed subset.

The sequence was collected from a woman aged 60-70 years in good health and CMV-seropositive. Sequenced: PBMCs. The chain is made from TRBV5-1 and TRBJ1-2, with the D segment identity uncertain. For the CDR3, the sequence is CASSLEAGHLNYGYTF. At the DNA level, the sequence is TGCGCCAGCAGTTTGGAGGCTGGGCACCTTAACTATGGCTACACCTTC.